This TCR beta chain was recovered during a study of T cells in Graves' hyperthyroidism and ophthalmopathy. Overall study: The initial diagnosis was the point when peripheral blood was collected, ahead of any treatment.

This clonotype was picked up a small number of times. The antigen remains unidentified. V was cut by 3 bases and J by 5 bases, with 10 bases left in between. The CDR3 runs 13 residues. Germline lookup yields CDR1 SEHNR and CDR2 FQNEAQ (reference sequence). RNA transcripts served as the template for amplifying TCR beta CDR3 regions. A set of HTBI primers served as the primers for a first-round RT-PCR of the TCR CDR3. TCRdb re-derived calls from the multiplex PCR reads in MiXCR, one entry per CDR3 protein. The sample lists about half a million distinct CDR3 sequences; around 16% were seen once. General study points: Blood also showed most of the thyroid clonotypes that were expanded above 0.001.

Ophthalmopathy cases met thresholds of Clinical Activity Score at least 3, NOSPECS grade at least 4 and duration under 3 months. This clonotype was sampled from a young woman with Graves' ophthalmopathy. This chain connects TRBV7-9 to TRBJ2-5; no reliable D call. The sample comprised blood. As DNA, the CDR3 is TGTGCCAGCAGCTTTGGAGATCGGGAGACCCAGTACTTC. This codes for CASSFGDRETQYF.